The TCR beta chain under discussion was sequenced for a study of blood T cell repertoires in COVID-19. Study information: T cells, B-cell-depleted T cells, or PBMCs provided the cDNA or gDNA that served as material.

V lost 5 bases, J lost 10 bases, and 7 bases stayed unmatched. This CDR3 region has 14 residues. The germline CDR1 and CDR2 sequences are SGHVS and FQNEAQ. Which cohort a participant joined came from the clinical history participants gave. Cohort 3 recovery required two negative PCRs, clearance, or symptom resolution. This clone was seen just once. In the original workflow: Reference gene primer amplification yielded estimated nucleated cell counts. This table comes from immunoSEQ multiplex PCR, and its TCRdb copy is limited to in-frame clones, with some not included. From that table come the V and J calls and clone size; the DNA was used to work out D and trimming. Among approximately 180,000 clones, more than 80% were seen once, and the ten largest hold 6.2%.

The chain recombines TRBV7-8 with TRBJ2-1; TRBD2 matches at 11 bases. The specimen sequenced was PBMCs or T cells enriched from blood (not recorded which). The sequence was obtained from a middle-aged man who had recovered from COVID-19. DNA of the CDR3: TGTGCCAGCAGCCTTTTGACTAGCGGGATAGAGCAGTTCTTC. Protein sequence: CASSLLTSGIEQFF.